These 23 T cell receptor beta chains originate from one sample sequenced in a study of T cell responses to AZD1222 COVID-19 vaccine. The method was immunoSEQ multiplex PCR; TCRdb's version includes in-frame clones alone and lacks a portion of them. Seen here are 50,000 to 65,000 clones, 70% to 90% observed once, and the top ten hold 6.9%. Sequencing was performed on peripheral blood, taken 28 days after the second AZD1222 dose. The receptors were gathered from an adult who received the AZD1222 COVID-19 vaccine.

V is TRBV5-1 and J is TRBJ2-7; 9 bases are shared with TRBD1. The CDR3 consists of 13 residues. Germline V gene data show CDR1 as SGHRS and CDR2 as YFSETQ. V shed 5 bases, J shed 4 bases, and the junction held 4 bases outside the gene matches. The CDR3 coding sequence is TGCGCCAGCAGGGGGACAGGGTCATACGAGCAGTACTTC. This encodes CASRGTGSYEQYF.

The V gene is TRBV29-1, the J gene TRBJ2-1, with unresolved D. This CDR3 has 14 residues. V gave up 2 bases and J gave up 6 bases, with 14 bases separating them. CDR1 is SQVTM, CDR2 ANQGSEA, per germline. The CDR3 coding sequence is TGCAGCGTTGAAAACCGTTTAGGTACCAATGAGCAGTTCTTC. Protein product: CSVENRLGTNEQFF.

The chain couples TRBV7-2 to TRBJ2-7; 9 bases align to TRBD1. The CDR3 has 14 residues. Germline V gene sequence: CDR1 SGHTA, CDR2 FQGNSA. V was pared by 4 bases and J by 7 bases, with 8 bases of the junction left unmatched. CDR3: CASSYTGGVGEQYF. In nucleotides, the CDR3 is TGTGCCAGCAGCTACACAGGGGGCGTGGGTGAGCAGTACTTC.

Here the CDR3 reads CASSQGGGETQYF. CDR3 coding DNA: TGTGCCAGCAGCCAGGGAGGCGGAGAGACCCAGTACTTC. The rearrangement links TRBV5-4 to TRBJ2-5; maybe TRBD2 (6 bases). Trimming took 4 bases from V and 4 from J, leaving 11 bases between them. This CDR3 has 13 residues. Germline CDR1 and CDR2: SGHNT and YYREEE (reference sequence).

The J gene is TRBJ1-5, the V gene TRBV30, with 8 bases that match TRBD1. Germline loops: CDR1 GTSNPN, CDR2 SVGIG (reference sequence). CDR3 length: 15 amino acids. V lost 1 base to trimming and J lost 3 bases; unmatched junction nucleotides: 5. The CDR3 coding sequence is TGTGCCTGGAGTGGCCGGGACAGGTACAATCAGCCCCAGCATTTT. Amino acid sequence: CAWSGRDRYNQPQHF.

The V and J genes are TRBV5-1 and TRBJ1-5, with D perhaps matching TRBD1 (5 bases). The CDR3 is made up of 15 amino acids. The germline gives CDR1 SGHRS, CDR2 YFSETQ. Trimming removed 1 base from V and 1 base from J, with 9 bases in between. The CDR3 spells CASSLFPGSNQPQHF. In DNA form, the CDR3 reads TGCGCCAGCAGCTTGTTTCCAGGGAGCAATCAGCCCCAGCATTTT.

The chain uses TRBV28 and TRBJ1-1; 7 bases are shared with TRBD1. Losses at the gene ends were 5 bases for V and 11 bases for J; bases not matched to a gene: 8. The germline V gene encodes CDR1 MDHEN and CDR2 SYDVKM. The CDR3 runs 12 residues. The CDR3, as DNA: TGTGCCAGCAGTAGGGGGCGAGGTTCGGCTTTCTTT. Protein: CASSRGRGSAFF.

The chain combines TRBV3-1 (or the pseudogene TRBV3-2) with TRBJ2-2, with D possibly TRBD1 on 7 matching bases. V shed 4 bases and J shed 7 bases, with 16 bases lying between them. The CDR3 runs to 15 residues. Germline lookup yields CDR1 LGHDT and CDR2 YNNKEL (reference sequence). CDR3 nucleotides: TGTGCCAGCAGCCCCCGGGCAGGGGGGATCGGGGAGCTGTTTTTT. Its translation is CASSPRAGGIGELFF.

The chain links TRBV4-1 to TRBJ2-2; 8 bases agree with TRBD2. Germline values: CDR1 MGHRA, CDR2 YSYEKL. The CDR3 spans 15 residues. The trim removed 1 base at V and 7 bases at J, leaving 5 bases unmatched. CDR3 loop: CASSQVGGANGELFF. CDR3 DNA sequence: TGCGCCAGCAGCCAAGTCGGGGGGGCAAACGGGGAGCTGTTTTTT.

The chain uses TRBV19 and TRBJ1-5, with D maybe TRBD1 (6 bases). The CDR3 runs to 16 residues. Germline lookup yields CDR1 LNHDA and CDR2 SQIVND (reference sequence). Trimming stripped 5 bases from V and 1 base from J, with 15 bases between. The CDR3 loop reads CASSQNSGVSNQPQHF. DNA of the CDR3: TGTGCCAGTAGTCAAAATTCAGGGGTAAGCAATCAGCCCCAGCATTTT.

The chain carries TRBV5-1 and TRBJ2-3, with unresolved D. Per germline, CDR1 SGHRS and CDR2 YFSETQ. The V end lost 0 bases, the J end lost 2 bases, and 7 bases lay between the germline ends. The CDR3 consists of 14 residues. CDR3 sequence (DNA): TGCGCCAGCAGCTTGGGGCAGACCACAGATACGCAGTATTTT. Protein sequence: CASSLGQTTDTQYF. The complete variable domain, with remaining parts taken from reference TRBV5-1 and TRBJ2-3, reads KAGVTQTPRYLIKTRGQQVTLSCSPISGHRSVSWYQQTPGQGLQFLFEYFSETQRNKGNFPGRFSGRQFSNSRSEMNVSTLELGDSALYLCASSLGQTTDTQYFGPGTRLTVL.

The chain couples TRBV4-2 to TRBJ2-5; D gene unclear. Trimming took off 2 bases at V and 7 bases at J, with 8 bases between the two ends. The germline CDR1 and CDR2 sequences are LGHNA and YNFKEQ. This CDR3 has 12 amino acids. The DNA for the CDR3 is TGTGCCAGCAGCCAAAGCCTGGGGACCCAGTACTTC. Protein sequence: CASSQSLGTQYF.

DNA for the CDR3: TGTGCCAGCCGGGCCTCCGCGGGGTATGGCTACACCTTC. This codes for CASRASAGYGYTF. V and J are TRBV14 and TRBJ1-2; D not certain. Germline V gives CDR1 SGHDN, CDR2 FVKESK. The CDR3 sequence is 13 residues long. Trimming left V 8 bases short and J 5 bases short, with 15 bases between.

This clone has only a few counts. The chain couples TRBV28 to TRBJ2-1, with 9 positions matching TRBD2. Germline CDR1 and CDR2: MDHEN and SYDVKM. The CDR3 contains 17 residues. V shed 3 bases and J 2 bases; nucleotides not matched to a gene: 8. Here the CDR3 DNA reads TGTGCCAGCAGTTTTTCCCCTAGCGGGACGACCTACAATGAGCAGTTCTTC. It is translated as CASSFSPSGTTYNEQFF.

This clone was counted between two and nine times. The genes are TRBV27 and TRBJ1-6, with D perhaps TRBD1 (6 bases). V lost 8 bases to trimming and J lost 0 bases, with 8 bases between them. Germline assignment: CDR1 MNHEY and CDR2 SMNVEV (reference sequence). CDR3 length equals 14 residues. CDR3 sequence: CASGQSSYNSPLHF. The CDR3 nucleotides are TGTGCCAGCGGACAGAGCTCCTATAATTCACCCCTCCACTTT.

V usage is TRBV15 and J usage is TRBJ2-6; 7 nucleotides align to TRBD1. V was pared by 6 bases and J by 1 base, with 3 bases of the junction left unmatched. The CDR3 has 15 amino acids. Germline CDR1 reads LNHNV; CDR2 reads YYDKDF (reference sequence). In DNA, the CDR3 is TGTGCCACCAGTAGCAGGGGGTCTGGGGCCAACGTCCTGACTTTC. It translates to CATSSRGSGANVLTF.

The chain joins TRBV2 to TRBJ1-2; TRBD1 might be the D (6 bases). Germline V gene sequence: CDR1 SNHLY, CDR2 FYNNEI. Trimming removed 4 bases at V and 8 bases at J, with 17 bases between. The CDR3 is made up of 14 amino acids. The CDR3 protein is CASSVQGPSGGYTF. As DNA, the CDR3 is TGTGCCAGCAGTGTACAGGGACCCTCGGGGGGCTACACCTTC. Full variable domain (missing parts from reference TRBV2 and TRBJ1-2): EPEVTQTPSHQVTQMGQEVILRCVPISNHLYFYWYRQILGQKVEFLVSFYNNEISEKSEIFDDQFSVERPDGSNFTLKIRSTKLEDSAMYFCASSVQGPSGGYTFGSGTRLTVV.

The chain carries TRBV28 and TRBJ1-5; TRBD1 is a possible D gene (6 bases). Trimming cost V 3 bases and J 3 bases, with 12 bases left between them. The CDR3 runs 15 residues. Germline lookup yields CDR1 MDHEN and CDR2 SYDVKM. The CDR3 loop reads CASSFGGTYNQPQHF. Written as DNA, the CDR3 is TGTGCCAGCAGTTTTGGAGGGACATACAATCAGCCCCAGCATTTT. Looking up the rest from reference TRBV28 and TRBJ1-5 gives the full variable domain: DVKVTQSSRYLVKRTGEKVFLECVQDMDHENMFWYRQDPGLGLRLIYFSYDVKMKEKGDIPEGYSVSREKKERFSLILESASTNQTSMYLCASSFGGTYNQPQHFGDGTRLSIL.

The chain uses TRBV7-2 and TRBJ1-2, with 8 bases identical to TRBD1. The V gene end was trimmed by 1 base and the J gene end by 8 bases; junction bases not matched to a gene: 9. The CDR3 loop spans 15 amino acids. The germline V gene has CDR1 SGHTA and CDR2 FQGNSA. The CDR3 coding sequence is TGTGCCAGCAGCTTAGATTTTGACAGGGGTCACGGCTACACCTTC. Protein: CASSLDFDRGHGYTF.

In the case of this clone: The DNA is omitted, as the CDR3 cannot be located on it reliably, and the CDR3 follows TCRdb's listing. The chain joins TRBV6-5 to TRBJ1-5. Per germline, CDR1 MNHEY and CDR2 SVGAGI. Ends included, the CDR3 has 16 residues. Here the CDR3 reads CASSSSVLTSNQPQHF.

V and J are TRBV12-5 and TRBJ2-5, with 9 bases aligning to TRBD2. The germline V gene has CDR1 LGHNT and CDR2 FRNRAP. The CDR3 runs to 14 residues. The ends lost 4 bases at V and 5 bases at J; junction bases unmatched: 5. The CDR3 DNA reads TGTGCTAGTGGTTATAGCGGGAGAATGGAGACCCAGTACTTC. This sequence encodes CASGYSGRMETQYF.

V usage is TRBV13 and J usage is TRBJ2-3; 8 nucleotides align to TRBD1. The CDR3 totals 13 residues. V was pared by 5 bases and J by 14 bases, with 12 bases of the junction left unmatched. CDR1 PRHDT and CDR2 FYEKMQ come from the germline V gene (reference sequence). The CDR3 DNA reads TGTGCCAGCAGCCTGAAAGACAGGGGAGTGCTGTATTTT. Residues: CASSLKDRGVLYF.

V and J are TRBV6-5 and TRBJ2-4; 9 bases are shared with TRBD2. The CDR3 contains 15 residues. J lost 9 bases, V lost 2 bases, and 8 bases had no gene match. Per the germline V gene, CDR1 is MNHEY and CDR2 is SVGAGI. This chain's CDR3 is CASSYRAGGRIIQYF. As DNA, the CDR3 is TGTGCCAGCAGTTACAGGGCGGGGGGGCGGATCATTCAGTACTTC.